A selection of T cell receptor beta chains follows, all from one sample in a study of blood T cell repertoires in COVID-19. Generated by immunoSEQ multiplex PCR, the TCRdb table keeps only in-frame clones and is missing some. This sample has approximately 280,000 clones, with about 90% found just once. The sample consisted of peripheral blood. The source of these receptors is a young woman who had recovered from COVID-19. Both conserved end residues are part of each CDR3. Each record gives: clone size, V gene, J gene, D gene, CDR3 DNA, CDR3 protein. The D gene is left open where the match is weak. The size field is filled for only some rows; it gives once, few, many or a size class.

.,TRBV5-6,TRBJ2-2,.,TGTGCCAGCAGCTTCCGACTGCTCCAGGGCACCGGGGAGCTGTTTTTT,CASSFRLLQGTGELFF
.,TRBV3-1/TRBV3-2,TRBJ2-7,.,TGTGCCAGCAGCCCGGCCGGGTCCTACGAGCAGTACTTC,CASSPAGSYEQYF
.,TRBV27,TRBJ2-7,.,TGTGCCAGCAGTTTATCCGCAGGACAGATCTACGAGCAGTACTTC,CASSLSAGQIYEQYF
.,TRBV5-1,TRBJ2-1,TRBD2,TGCGCCAGCAGCGGGGCGACTAGCGGGAGCAAGCCCTCCTACAATGAGCAGTTCTTC,CASSGATSGSKPSYNEQFF
.,TRBV6-2/TRBV6-3,TRBJ1-5,.,TGTGCCAGCAGTTACTATACAGGTCCCAATCAGCCCCAGCATTTT,CASSYYTGPNQPQHF
few,TRBV6-5,TRBJ2-7,TRBD1,TGTGCCAGCAGTTACGCCTCGACAGGGAAGGCCTACGAGCAGTACTTC,CASSYASTGKAYEQYF
.,TRBV6-5,TRBJ1-1,.,TGTGCCAGCAGTATCTCGCCAGGGAACACTGAAGCTTTCTTT,CASSISPGNTEAFF
.,TRBV19,TRBJ1-1,TRBD1,TGTGCCAGTAGTCCTCAGGGGGAGAACACTGAAGCTTTCTTT,CASSPQGENTEAFF
.,TRBV3-1/TRBV3-2,TRBJ1-4,TRBD1,TGTGCCAGCAGCTATAGACAGGGAGGAGAAAAACTGTTTTTT,CASSYRQGGEKLFF
.,TRBV7-9,TRBJ1-3,TRBD1,TGTGCCAGCAGCTTAAACGCTGGACAGGGAGCAGGAAACACCATATATTTT,CASSLNAGQGAGNTIYF
few,TRBV10-3,TRBJ2-7,.,TGTGCCGCGGACAGTCCAGGGTACGAGCAGTACTTC,CAADSPGYEQYF
.,TRBV13,TRBJ1-2,TRBD1,TGTGCCAGCAGCTTAGGGCTACAGGGGAGCAGCTATGGCTACACCTTC,CASSLGLQGSSYGYTF
.,TRBV5-6,TRBJ1-6,.,TGTGCCAGCAGCTTGGAGGACAGCAATTCACCCCTCCACTTT,CASSLEDSNSPLHF